One sample yielded the 15 T cell receptor beta chains listed below, sequenced in a study of blood T cell repertoires in COVID-19. The protocol was immunoSEQ multiplex PCR, while the TCRdb copy is restricted to in-frame clones and leaves out a portion. The data show 100,000 to 150,000 clones, with approximately 90% seen just once and about 2% held by the top ten. Sequenced sample: peripheral blood. The source of these receptors is an older man with active COVID-19.

The J gene is TRBJ2-7, the V gene TRBV18; D may be TRBD1 (6 bases). CDR3 size: 12 residues. V was cut by 4 bases and J by 3 bases, with 7 bases left in between. CDR1 is KGHSH, CDR2 LQKENI, per germline. The CDR3 DNA sequence: TGTGCCAGCTCACTGGACAGCTACGAGCAGTACTTC. Residues: CASSLDSYEQYF.

The CDR3 DNA is TGTGCCAGCAGTGTAGGGCAGGGCTATGGCTACACCTTC. Its translation: CASSVGQGYGYTF. The V and J genes are TRBV28 and TRBJ1-2; weak D call: TRBD1 (5 bases). Germline assignment: CDR1 MDHEN and CDR2 SYDVKM. Trimming shortened V by 5 bases and J by 4 bases, and 11 bases separated the two germline ends. CDR3 size: 13 residues.

The chain carries TRBV28 and TRBJ1-6; 8 bases fit TRBD1. The V gene's germline CDR1 is MDHEN and CDR2 SYDVKM. The CDR3 runs to 16 residues. The trim removed 6 bases at V and 7 bases at J, leaving 11 bases unmatched. The CDR3 spells CASSHSDRAGNSPLHF. The CDR3 DNA is TGTGCCAGCAGCCATTCGGACAGGGCCGGAAATTCACCCCTCCACTTT.

CDR3 region: CASSLQQGTSGYTF. As DNA, the CDR3 is TGTGCCAGCAGCCTGCAACAGGGAACGAGTGGCTACACCTTC. The V gene is TRBV3-1 (or the pseudogene TRBV3-2), the J gene TRBJ1-2; TRBD1 is a possible D gene (6 bases). Trimming stripped 4 bases from V and 7 bases from J, with 16 bases between. CDR3 length equals 14 residues. Germline V gene sequence: CDR1 LGHDT, CDR2 YNNKEL (reference sequence).

V and J are TRBV6-5 and TRBJ1-3; D gene uncertain. CDR1 and CDR2 from the germline V gene are MNHEY and SVGAGI. The CDR3 runs to 15 residues. Trimming shortened V by 7 bases and J by 0 bases, and 13 bases separated the two germline ends. The CDR3 sequence is CASTQGRVSGNTIYF. The DNA of the CDR3 is TGTGCCAGCACCCAAGGGAGGGTCTCTGGAAACACCATATATTTT.

This sequence joins TRBV6-5 and TRBJ1-1, with D unresolved. The germline gives CDR1 MNHEY, CDR2 SVGAGI. The CDR3 has 13 amino acids. Trimming shortened V by 5 bases and J by 1 base, and 8 bases separated the two germline ends. Here the CDR3 reads CASSPYWNTEAFF. In DNA form, the CDR3 reads TGTGCCAGCAGTCCATACTGGAACACTGAAGCTTTCTTT.

This clone turned up a few times. V is TRBV19 and J is TRBJ1-5; no clear D. CDR1 and CDR2 from the germline V gene are LNHDA and SQIVND (reference sequence). The CDR3 totals 13 residues. Trimming pared 3 bases from V and 5 bases from J, leaving 8 bases between. CDR3 sequence: CASSIGRDQPQHF. The CDR3 nucleotides are TGTGCCAGTAGTATTGGGCGAGATCAGCCCCAGCATTTT.

The V and J genes are TRBV21-1 and TRBJ1-5; TRBD1, the D gene given by the table, was not confirmed from the DNA. TRBV21-1 constitutes a pseudogene. This CDR3 spans 15 amino acids. CDR3 sequence (DNA): TGTGCCAGCAGCCCAAGACGGACAGGGAATCAGCCCCAGCATTTT. It codes for CASSPRRTGNQPQHF.

This clone appeared once. The V call is TRBV19, the J call TRBJ2-7, with TRBD1 as a possible D gene (6 bases). The CDR3 covers 12 residues. Looked up from germline, CDR1 is LNHDA and CDR2 is SQIVND (reference sequence). The V gene lost 5 bases and the J gene lost 6 bases, with 11 bases spanning the gap. The CDR3 here is CASSQQGPEQYF. The CDR3 DNA reads TGTGCCAGTAGTCAACAGGGCCCCGAGCAGTACTTC.

This clone has a handful of counts. The chain has TRBV9 and TRBJ2-5; D is possibly TRBD2 (5 bases). The CDR3 loop spans 13 amino acids. Per germline, CDR1 SGDLS and CDR2 YYNGEE. The V gene lost 0 bases and the J gene lost 4 bases, with 7 bases spanning the gap. Here the CDR3 DNA reads TGTGCCAGCAGCGTAGGAGGGAGAGAGACCCAGTACTTC. It is translated as CASSVGGRETQYF.

The chain has TRBV7-2 and TRBJ2-1, with 11 bases matching TRBD2. This CDR3 has 16 residues. The germline V gene has CDR1 SGHTA and CDR2 FQGNSA. V trimming: 0 bases; J trimming: 7 bases; junction bases outside the gene matches: 5. CDR3 sequence reads: CASSLAASGRRNEQFF. CDR3 DNA: TGTGCCAGCAGCTTAGCGGCTAGCGGGAGGAGGAATGAGCAGTTCTTC.

The count of this clone is one. CDR3 sequence (DNA): TGTGCCAGCAAGGAGGGGGGGTACTACGAGCAGTACTTC. Amino acid sequence: CASKEGGYYEQYF. This sequence joins TRBV28 and TRBJ2-7; perhaps TRBD2 as D (7 bases). The V gene lost 7 bases and the J gene lost 3 bases, with 13 bases spanning the gap. In germline, CDR1 is MDHEN, CDR2 SYDVKM. The CDR3 is made up of 13 amino acids.

This clone was observed once. This chain links TRBV15 with TRBJ1-5; 8 bases fit TRBD1. Germline V lookup: CDR1 LNHNV, CDR2 YYDKDF (reference sequence). With 3 bases clipped from V and 6 bases from J, the junction kept 7 bases outside the gene matches. The CDR3 has 15 amino acids. In DNA form, the CDR3 reads TGTGCCACCAGCAGTCGGACAGGGTTGGGTCAGCCCCAGCATTTT. Its translation: CATSSRTGLGQPQHF. Supplemented by reference TRBV15 and TRBJ1-5, the full variable domain reads DAMVIQNPRYQVTQFGKPVTLSCSQTLNHNVMYWYQQKSSQAPKLLFHYYDKDFNNEADTPDNFQSRRPNTSFCFLDIRSPGLGDTAMYLCATSSRTGLGQPQHFGDGTRLSIL.

J is TRBJ2-5 and V is TRBV27, with D tentatively TRBD2 (5 bases). Trimming took off 5 bases at V and 5 bases at J, with 15 bases between the two ends. CDR3 length equals 14 residues. CDR1 MNHEY and CDR2 SMNVEV come from the germline V gene (reference sequence). In nucleotides, the CDR3 is TGTGCCAGCAGTCCCCGTCGGGGTGGGGAGACCCAGTACTTC. Protein: CASSPRRGGETQYF.

The chain links TRBV24-1 to TRBJ2-3; D perhaps matches TRBD1 (8 bases). CDR3 length: 16 amino acids. The germline V gene has CDR1 KGHDR and CDR2 SFDVKD. V was shortened by 2 bases and J by 1 base, with 12 bases between the two germline ends. CDR3: CATSDWGGQGTDTQYF. Here the CDR3 DNA reads TGTGCCACCAGTGATTGGGGGGGACAGGGCACAGATACGCAGTATTTT.